Given below is one T cell receptor beta chain in context. This specimen comes from a study of technical replicates of blood from several donors. Some clones are missing from TCRdb's copy, which holds only in-frame ones; the method was immunoSEQ multiplex PCR. In the table there are over 75,000 clones, nearly 97% of which are singletons. This clonotype originated in a human donor in good health. Specimen: T cells isolated from PBMCs.

The chain's CDR3 is CASTSSTLAKNIQYF. CDR3 nucleotides: TGTGCCAGCACTAGCTCCACCCTGGCCAAAAACATTCAGTACTTC. The chain has TRBV5-4 and TRBJ2-4, with D possibly being TRBD2 (5 bases). The CDR3 has 15 amino acids. Deletions cut 6 bases from V and 1 base from J, with 14 bases between. CDR1 is SGHNT and CDR2 is YYREEE in the germline V gene (reference sequence).